The sequence of this T cell receptor (beta chain) was determined in a study of T cell responses to AZD1222 COVID-19 vaccine. Some clones are missing from TCRdb's copy, which holds only in-frame ones; the method was immunoSEQ multiplex PCR. The profile covers 95,000 to 110,000 clones, with 90% to 95% appearing a single time and about 50% taken by the ten largest. Sequenced material: peripheral blood, taken on day 0 of AZD1222 vaccination. The sequence came from an adult in good health.

This CDR3 is CASARGGNEKLFF. For the CDR3, the DNA is TGTGCCAGCGCTCGGGGGGGGAATGAAAAACTGTTTTTT. V is TRBV28 and J is TRBJ1-4, with a weak D call TRBD1 (5 bases). This CDR3 spans 13 amino acids. Germline V CDR1 and CDR2: MDHEN, SYDVKM. V was shortened by 8 bases and J by 5 bases, with 12 bases between the two germline ends.